This T cell receptor beta chain was profiled in a study of blood T cell repertoires in COVID-19 (TCRdb year 2020). Regarding the research as a whole: The collaborator samples originated in the United States, Italy and Spain and spanned the acute and convalescent phases of COVID-19. The prospective study material was composed of cDNA or gDNA derived from T cells, B-cell-depleted T cells, or PBMCs. The dataset comprised deeply sampled blood TCRbeta repertoires from subjects exposed to, actively infected with, or recovered from COVID-19. The repertoires were made available in a free public database intended to serve as a resource for research on the immune response to SARS-CoV-2. Samples came from the ongoing ImmuneRACE study (first 160 participants) plus 1,254 subjects from 6 global collaborators. A de-identified subject ID, COVID-19 status, age in years and sex were almost always included in the sample metadata. HLA class I and class II types, where available, came from metadata supplied by the sample provider rather than from assay-based typing.

The immunoSEQ Assay, a bias-controlled multiplex PCR, was used to amplify TCRbeta CDR3 regions from genomic DNA. The published analysis was carried out like this. Nucleated cell counts per sample were estimated from amplification of reference gene primers within the assay. To quantify the absolute abundance of each unique TCRbeta CDR3 rearrangement, sequence reads were collapsed and filtered. Productive Simpson clonality was computed per sample as the square root of Simpson's diversity index over productive rearrangements. TCRdb retrieved this table from immuneACCESS and kept in-frame rearrangements only. Not all clones are present; in checked studies, unresolved V genes account for under half, and no reason is known for the remainder. V, J and clone size derive from that table, while D and trimming were established from the DNA sequence. For this sample the table gives about 120,000 clones, of which just under 80% were detected only once. Clones ranked in the top ten supply 16% of the sample.

The germline V gene (reference sequence) yields DFQATT for CDR1 and SNEGSKA for CDR2. The CDR3 holds 14 amino acids from the cysteine to the phenylalanine. Left in the record is the CDR3 DNA by itself, 42 bases read in frame from the first base. Trimming removed 3 bases from V and 4 bases from J, leaving 16 bases between the germline ends. The collaborating institutions used their own protocols to collect whole blood in K2EDTA tubes. For TCRbeta analysis, collaborators shipped samples in one of three forms: frozen whole blood, isolated PBMCs, or DNA extracted from either of those sample types. Comment on this clone: It lacks a known antigen. No much larger clonotype is one base removed from it; base qualities were not supplied.

On the study overall, not on this receptor specifically: The quantity of clinical and demographic metadata differed by source and by participant and was supplied without curation.

Sequencing was performed on peripheral blood. This clonotype originated in a man between 60 and 75 years old with active or convalescent COVID-19. Here the chain combines TRBV20-1 and TRBJ2-7, with the D segment identity uncertain. The CDR3 in this case is CSASGGEADYEQYF. The bases are TGCAGTGCTAGTGGCGGTGAGGCCGATTACGAGCAGTACTTC.